This T cell receptor (beta chain) was sequenced in a study of T-cell memory formation after mild COVID-19. The TCR alpha and TCR beta cDNA libraries, bearing sample barcodes and UMIs, were generated by 5'RACE using constant-segment primers. Each CDR3 protein is one row after TCRdb ran MiXCR on the 5' RACE reads. The data show 100,000 to 150,000 distinct CDR3 sequences, about 15% seen once. Study observations and caveats: Some clones that responded turned up in pre-infection memory, which suggests that cross-reactive memory joined in. CD4+ bias marked clones expanding day 15 to 37, unlike balanced contracting clones.

Unmatched junction bases numbered 6, after V lost 0 bases and J lost 6 bases. The germline CDR1 and CDR2 sequences are SGHAT and FQNNGV. The CDR3 has 16 residues. This clonotype showed up just a few times. The antigen is not known. The receptor was derived from a man younger than 35 who had mild COVID-19 (a few samples of this study predate the infection). Cell type and time point are not known. Sequencing used PBMCs or a T cell subset sorted from them (not recorded which). The chain carries TRBV11-2 and TRBJ2-1; the match to TRBD2 covers 9 bases. The CDR3 DNA reads as TGTGCCAGCAGCTTAGATCTTTGGCGGGGGGGCAATGAGCAGTTCTTC. Amino acids: CASSLDLWRGGNEQFF.